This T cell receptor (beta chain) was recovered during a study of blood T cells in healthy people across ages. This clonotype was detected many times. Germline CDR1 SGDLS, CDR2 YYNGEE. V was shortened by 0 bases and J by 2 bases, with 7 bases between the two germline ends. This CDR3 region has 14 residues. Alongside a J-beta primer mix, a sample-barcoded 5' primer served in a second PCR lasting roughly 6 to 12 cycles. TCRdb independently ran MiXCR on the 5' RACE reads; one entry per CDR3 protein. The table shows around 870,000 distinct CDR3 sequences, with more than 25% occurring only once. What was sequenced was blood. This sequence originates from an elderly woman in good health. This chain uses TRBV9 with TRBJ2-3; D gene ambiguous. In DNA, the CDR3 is TGTGCCAGCAGCGTAGGACTTGACACAGATACGCAGTATTTT. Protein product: CASSVGLDTDTQYF.